A single sample gave rise to the 18 T cell receptor beta chains below, sequenced in a study of blood T cell repertoires in COVID-19. The table came from immunoSEQ multiplex PCR; TCRdb's copy has only in-frame clones and leaves some out. The data hold roughly 200,000 clones, with about 83% observed a single time. Source material: peripheral blood. These receptors were collected from a woman under 30 who had recovered from COVID-19.

This clone was recorded many times. V and J are TRBV9 and TRBJ2-3, with D perhaps TRBD1 (6 bases). Between the trimmed V and J ends, which lost 4 bases and 2 bases, there was a span of 14 bases. CDR1 is SGDLS, CDR2 YYNGEE, per germline. The CDR3 sequence is 15 residues long. CDR3 in amino acids: CASSSSGTNTDTQYF. The CDR3, as DNA: TGTGCCAGCAGCTCATCCGGGACAAACACAGATACGCAGTATTTT.

The chain has TRBV7-9 and TRBJ2-2, with TRBD1 matching over 9 bases. V was clipped by 1 base and J by 2 bases; unmatched bases: 2. In germline, CDR1 is SEHNR, CDR2 FQNEAQ (reference sequence). The CDR3 runs 16 residues. CDR3 in amino acids: CASSLGTGVNTGELFF. The CDR3 DNA reads as TGTGCCAGCAGCTTAGGGACAGGGGTAAACACCGGGGAGCTGTTTTTT. Full variable domain (rest looked up from reference TRBV7-9 and TRBJ2-2): DTGVSQNPRHKITKRGQNVTFRCDPISEHNRLYWYRQTLGQGPEFLTYFQNEAQLEKSRLLSDRFSAERPKGSFSTLEIQRTEQGDSAMYLCASSLGTGVNTGELFFGEGSRLTVL.

Note on this clone: Other DNA sequences within the sample encode an identical CDR3. The chain carries TRBV19 and TRBJ2-2; 8 bases agree with TRBD1. Trimming took 7 bases from V and 5 from J; bases not matched to a gene: 6. The CDR3 spans 14 residues. CDR1 LNHDA and CDR2 SQIVND come from the germline V gene (reference sequence). CDR3 residues: CASKGTGDTGELFF. As DNA, the CDR3 is TGTGCCAGTAAGGGGACAGGCGATACCGGGGAGCTGTTTTTT.

The chain recombines TRBV27 with TRBJ2-1; 7 positions match TRBD2. The CDR3 totals 15 residues. Germline V CDR1 and CDR2: MNHEY, SMNVEV (reference sequence). J was trimmed by 4 bases and V by 7 bases; bases with no gene match: 10. The CDR3 here is CASNPRGSGYNEQFF. The CDR3 DNA reads TGTGCCAGCAACCCGCGGGGGTCGGGTTACAATGAGCAGTTCTTC.

A single count supports this clone. An end of the junction differs from the germline gene, which may be a read error. V usage is TRBV18 and J usage is TRBJ1-1, with D tentatively TRBD1 (5 bases). Looked up from germline, CDR1 is KGHSH and CDR2 is LQKENI. The CDR3 loop spans 13 amino acids. The CDR3 is CASSPIDRTAGLF. The CDR3 region has the DNA TGTGCCAGCTCACCAATCGACAGAACAGCCGGCCTGTTT. Drawing the rest from reference TRBV18 and TRBJ1-1, the complete variable domain is NAGVMQNPRHLVRRRGQEARLRCSPMKGHSHVYWYRQLPEEGLKFMVYLQKENIIDESGMPKERFSAEFPKEGPSILRIQQVVRGDSAAYFCASSPIDRTAGLFGQGTRLTVV.

This sequence joins TRBV7-9 and TRBJ1-2; no reliable D call. V was clipped by 0 bases and J by 1 base, with 6 bases between them. CDR3 length equals 14 residues. The germline gives CDR1 SEHNR, CDR2 FQNEAQ (reference sequence). The CDR3 DNA reads as TGTGCCAGCAGCTTAGCGGAGGATAACTATGGCTACACCTTC. Amino acid sequence: CASSLAEDNYGYTF.

The rearrangement links TRBV29-1 to TRBJ1-1; 12 nucleotides align to TRBD1. This CDR3 spans 13 amino acids. The germline CDR1 and CDR2 sequences are SQVTM and ANQGSEA. V lost 7 bases to trimming and J lost 5 bases; unmatched junction nucleotides: 5. Here the CDR3 DNA reads TGCAGCGGGGACAGGGGGCGAGGGACTGAAGCTTTCTTT. Translating it yields CSGDRGRGTEAFF.

The CDR3 sequence is CASSPPSDTIREKLFF. The CDR3 nucleotides read TGTGCCAGCAGTCCCCCCTCGGACACCATACGGGAAAAACTGTTTTTT. The chain is built from TRBV6-6 and TRBJ1-4; TRBD1 is a possible D gene (5 bases). CDR3 length equals 16 residues. V dropped 5 bases and J dropped 8 bases, with 21 bases sitting between them. Germline CDR1 MNHNY, CDR2 SVGAGI (reference sequence).

Turning to this clone: This sample includes further DNA sequences coding for the same CDR3. The chain links TRBV15 to TRBJ2-1; D is uncertain. This CDR3 is 13 amino acids long. The germline V and J ends were trimmed by 3 bases and 0 bases, with 3 bases remaining between them. From germline, CDR1 is LNHNV and CDR2 YYDKDF (reference sequence). CDR3: CATSRASYNEQFF. The CDR3 DNA is TGTGCCACCAGCAGGGCCTCCTACAATGAGCAGTTCTTC.

The chain combines TRBV2 with TRBJ2-1, with 11 positions matching TRBD2. The CDR3 is 13 amino acids. V gave up 7 bases and J gave up 6 bases; unmatched junction bases: 2. Germline V gene data show CDR1 as SNHLY and CDR2 as FYNNEI. The CDR3 region has the DNA TGTGCCAGCAACGGACTAGCGGGCAATGAGCAGTTCTTC. Translation: CASNGLAGNEQFF.

The rearrangement joins TRBV27 to TRBJ2-3; 7 bases match TRBD2. Looked up from germline, CDR1 is MNHEY and CDR2 is SMNVEV (reference sequence). The ends lost 5 bases at V and 6 bases at J; junction bases unmatched: 14. This CDR3 spans 16 amino acids. The CDR3 DNA follows: TGTGCCAGCAGTGATTCCGGACTAGGTGGCAGGGATACGCAGTATTTT. Translation: CASSDSGLGGRDTQYF.

The V gene is TRBV6-2 or TRBV6-3, the J gene TRBJ1-5, with 10 bases matching TRBD1. Germline V gives CDR1 MNHEY, CDR2 SVGEGT. Losses at the gene ends were 5 bases for V and 6 bases for J; bases not matched to a gene: 10. CDR3 size: 16 residues. CDR3: CASSKPPGQGIQPQHF. CDR3 in DNA: TGTGCCAGCAGTAAACCTCCGGGACAGGGGATTCAGCCCCAGCATTTT.

J is TRBJ2-3 and V is TRBV30, with 10 bases that match TRBD2. The germline gives CDR1 GTSNPN, CDR2 SVGIG (reference sequence). This CDR3 region has 15 residues. V lost 1 base to trimming and J lost 1 base; unmatched junction nucleotides: 2. The CDR3 bases are TGTGCCTGGAGTGCCGGGACTAGCGGCACAGATACGCAGTATTTT. It codes for CAWSAGTSGTDTQYF.

CDR3 protein: CATSRSGQSYNEKLFF. Here the CDR3 DNA reads TGTGCCACCAGCAGATCTGGACAGTCATATAATGAAAAACTGTTTTTT. V gene TRBV15 combines with J gene TRBJ1-4; possible D gene TRBD1, 6 bases. Trimming pared 2 bases from V and 4 bases from J, leaving 14 bases between. The germline CDR1 and CDR2 sequences are LNHNV and YYDKDF (reference sequence). This CDR3 has 16 amino acids.

The V call is TRBV19, the J call TRBJ1-1; TRBD1 agrees at 7 bases. Looked up from germline, CDR1 is LNHDA and CDR2 is SQIVND (reference sequence). Trimming took 3 bases from V and 5 from J; bases not matched to a gene: 3. This CDR3 region has 13 residues. CDR3 amino acids: CASSIRGWTEAFF. In nucleotides, the CDR3 is TGTGCCAGTAGTATCAGGGGGTGGACTGAAGCTTTCTTT.

This clone was detected only once. This chain connects TRBV3-1 (or the pseudogene TRBV3-2) to TRBJ2-5; TRBD1 is a possible D gene (6 bases). Germline lookup yields CDR1 LGHDT and CDR2 YNNKEL (reference sequence). Trimming took off 4 bases at V and 1 base at J, with 13 bases between the two ends. The CDR3 has 15 amino acids. The CDR3 here is CASSPRDTFQETQYF. CDR3 in DNA: TGTGCCAGCAGCCCGAGGGACACGTTCCAAGAGACCCAGTACTTC.

The genes are TRBV5-8 and TRBJ1-1, with no clear D. Per germline, CDR1 SGHTS and CDR2 YDEGEE. There are 18 residues in the CDR3. V lost 1 base and J lost 4, with 23 bases in between. The CDR3 sequence: CASSLIGLLEGAGTEAFF. The DNA of the CDR3 is TGTGCCAGCAGCTTGATCGGTTTATTGGAGGGCGCGGGCACTGAAGCTTTCTTT. Combining the CDR3 with reference TRBV5-8 and TRBJ1-1 gives the whole variable domain EAGVTQSPTHLIKTRGQQATLRCSPISGHTSVYWYQQALGLGLQFLLWYDEGEERNRGNFPPRFSGRQFPNYSSELNVNALELEDSALYLCASSLIGLLEGAGTEAFFGQGTRLTVV.

The V gene is TRBV5-5, the J gene TRBJ1-3; 7 bases map to TRBD1. This CDR3 is 16 amino acids long. J lost 0 bases, V lost 5 bases, and 8 bases had no gene match. Germline lookup yields CDR1 SGHKS and CDR2 YYEKEE (reference sequence). In nucleotides, the CDR3 is TGTGCCAGCAGGGACTGGGACAGCTCCTCTGGAAACACCATATATTTT. Translating gives CASRDWDSSSGNTIYF.